The rows below give T cell receptor beta chains drawn from one sample of a study of blood T cell repertoires in COVID-19. Assay: immunoSEQ multiplex PCR; the TCRdb copy retains only in-frame clones and omits some. This sample carries some 150,000 clones, approximately 86% of them seen once, and the ten largest clones take about 4.1%. The sample was peripheral blood. The receptors originated from a woman in her fifties or sixties with active or convalescent COVID-19. Both conserved end residues are part of each CDR3. The D gene is left open where the match is weak. Clone sizes are given selectively: once, few, many, or a class where the clone is expanded.

cdr3_length j_call v_call d_call clone_size cdr3_aa cdr3_nt
15 TRBJ2-1 TRBV5-1 TRBD1 - CASSQQTGGTNEQFF TGCGCCAGCAGCCAGCAGACAGGGGGAACGAATGAGCAGTTCTTC
15 TRBJ2-3 TRBV2 TRBD2 - CASNQLAGDTDTQYF TGTGCCAGCAATCAACTAGCGGGGGACACAGATACGCAGTATTTT
15 TRBJ2-2 TRBV4-1 - - CASSRETTNTGELFF TGCGCCAGCAGCCGAGAGACTACGAACACCGGGGAGCTGTTTTTT
14 TRBJ1-2 TRBV6-5 - - CASSSPGGITGYTF TGTGCCAGCAGCTCCCCCGGGGGGATCACTGGCTACACCTTC
14 TRBJ1-2 TRBV15 - - CATSREGNNYGYTF TGTGCCACCAGCAGAGAGGGCAACAACTATGGCTACACCTTC
17 TRBJ2-1 TRBV4-3 TRBD2 - CASSQRIAGGSYNEQFF TGCGCCAGCAGCCAACGCATAGCGGGGGGTTCCTACAATGAGCAGTTCTTC
19 TRBJ2-1 TRBV5-6 TRBD2 - CASSSRLAGGPRSYNEQFF TGTGCCAGCAGCTCCAGGCTAGCGGGGGGACCACGCTCCTACAATGAGCAGTTCTTC
15 TRBJ1-3 TRBV7-7 - - CASSSSPGKGNTIYF TGTGCTAGCAGCTCTTCGCCCGGTAAAGGAAACACCATATATTTT
15 TRBJ2-2 TRBV7-9 - - CASSQTLLAGGELFF TGTGCCAGCAGCCAAACGCTACTAGCTGGCGGGGAGCTGTTTTTT
14 TRBJ2-3 TRBV19 - - CASSISQGTDTQYF TGTGCCAGTAGTATTAGCCAAGGCACAGATACGCAGTATTTT
14 TRBJ1-2 TRBV5-4 - - CASSQEAGVGGYTF TGTGCCAGCAGCCAGGAGGCAGGGGTGGGAGGCTACACCTTC
17 TRBJ2-7 TRBV18 TRBD1 - CASSLMDPGQGHYEQYF TGTGCCAGCTCACTGATGGACCCGGGACAGGGGCACTACGAGCAGTACTTC
14 TRBJ1-3 TRBV7-3 TRBD1 once CASSPDRGGNTIYF TGTGCCAGCAGCCCGGACAGGGGGGGAAACACCATATATTTT
15 TRBJ2-5 TRBV5-1 - - CASSTRDSAKETQYF TGCGCCAGCAGCACGCGGGACAGTGCCAAAGAGACCCAGTACTTC
14 TRBJ2-7 TRBV11-1 - - CASSLGQSSYEQYF TGTGCCAGCAGCTTAGGACAGAGCTCCTACGAGCAGTACTTC
12 TRBJ1-2 TRBV6-6 TRBD1 - CASNQQGSGYTF TGTGCCAGCAATCAACAGGGGAGCGGCTACACCTTC
14 TRBJ1-1 TRBV3-1/TRBV3-2 TRBD1 - CASSQQGVITEAFF TGTGCCAGCAGCCAACAGGGGGTAATCACTGAAGCTTTCTTT
15 TRBJ2-5 TRBV11-2 TRBD2 - CASRGLAGPQETQYF TGTGCCAGCAGGGGACTAGCGGGACCCCAAGAGACCCAGTACTTC
14 TRBJ2-5 TRBV3-1/TRBV3-2 - - CASSQEGVFETQYF TGTGCCAGCAGCCAAGAAGGGGTTTTCGAGACCCAGTACTTC
16 TRBJ2-3 TRBV7-6 - - CASSLVAGTSTDTQYF TGTGCCAGCAGCTTAGTTGCCGGGACTTCCACAGATACGCAGTATTTT
17 TRBJ2-7 TRBV18 TRBD2 - CASSPRFVTSGGYEQYF TGTGCCAGCTCACCACGATTTGTGACTAGCGGGGGATACGAGCAGTACTTC
16 TRBJ2-7 TRBV9 - - CASSAGTGRVNYEQYF TGTGCCAGCAGCGCAGGAACAGGGAGAGTGAACTACGAGCAGTACTTC
14 TRBJ1-1 TRBV3-1/TRBV3-2 TRBD1 - CASSPTGATTEAFF TGTGCCAGCAGCCCCACAGGGGCGACCACTGAAGCTTTCTTT
13 TRBJ2-3 TRBV6-5 TRBD2 - CAARDYQTDTQYF TGTGCCGCCCGGGACTACCAGACAGATACGCAGTATTTT
14 TRBJ2-3 TRBV19 - - CASSGQGNTDTQYF TGTGCCAGTAGTGGGCAGGGGAACACAGATACGCAGTATTTT
14 TRBJ1-4 TRBV7-8 - - CASGPAEFNEKLFF TGTGCCAGCGGACCAGCGGAGTTTAATGAAAAACTGTTTTTT
14 TRBJ1-5 TRBV6-5 - - CASRTGQFSQPQHF TGTGCCAGCAGAACGGGACAATTTTCTCAGCCCCAGCATTTT